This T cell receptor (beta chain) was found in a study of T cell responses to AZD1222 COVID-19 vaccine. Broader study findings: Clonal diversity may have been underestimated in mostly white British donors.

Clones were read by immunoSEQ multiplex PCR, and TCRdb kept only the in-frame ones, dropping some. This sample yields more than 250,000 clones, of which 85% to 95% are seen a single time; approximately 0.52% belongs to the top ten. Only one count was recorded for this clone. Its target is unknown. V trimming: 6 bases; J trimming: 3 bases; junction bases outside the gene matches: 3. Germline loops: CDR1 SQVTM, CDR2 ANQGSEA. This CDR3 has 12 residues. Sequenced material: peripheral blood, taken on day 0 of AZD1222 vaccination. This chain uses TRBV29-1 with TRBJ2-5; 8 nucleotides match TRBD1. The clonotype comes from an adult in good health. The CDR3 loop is CSVMTGEETQYF. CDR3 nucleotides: TGCAGCGTCATGACAGGGGAAGAGACCCAGTACTTC.